The clone carrying this TCR beta chain was observed at least ten times. These data belong to a study of spatial heterogeneity in lung cancer. With V trimmed by 1 base and J by 9 bases, 12 bases remained unmatched. The CDR3 totals 16 residues. One entry per CDR3 protein, called by TCRdb with MiXCR from the 5' RACE reads. The table includes tens of thousands of distinct CDR3 sequences, about 5.2% detected once. Time point described: blood at routine non-recurrence follow-up after resection. The chain employs TRBV23-1 and TRBJ2-1; 7 bases agree with TRBD1. TRBV23-1 is labeled an ORF, and its function is uncertain. This receptor was identified in a female donor with early-stage non-small cell lung cancer. The sample consisted of PBMCs, taken at follow-up. The CDR3 spells CASSQLQGTPVSEQFF. CDR3 in DNA: TGCGCCAGCAGTCAATTACAGGGGACGCCCGTTAGTGAGCAGTTCTTC.